This entry lists 15 T cell receptor beta chains sequenced from one sample in a study of blood T cell repertoires in COVID-19. Libraries were prepared by immunoSEQ multiplex PCR; TCRdb keeps only in-frame clonotypes and omits some of them. The top ten clones hold approximately 5.4% of a sample with roughly 160,000 clones, around 83% of them seen once. The sample was peripheral blood. These receptors all stem from a woman aged 50 to 65 with COVID-19, enrolled during active disease.

The chain uses TRBV30 and TRBJ1-2; 7 bases match TRBD1. The germline CDR1 and CDR2 sequences are GTSNPN and SVGIG (reference sequence). J was trimmed by 5 bases and V by 6 bases; bases with no gene match: 6. The length of the CDR3 is 12 residues. The CDR3 DNA sequence: TGTGCCTGTGACAGGGCCATATATGGCTACACCTTC. Translation gives CACDRAIYGYTF.

The CDR3 DNA is TGTGCCAGCAGCTTCCCGGGGGGCGGGGAGCTGTTTTTT. Encoded protein: CASSFPGGGELFF. V gene TRBV7-3 combines with J gene TRBJ2-2, with 7 positions matching TRBD2. The CDR3 length is 13 residues. Germline CDR1 and CDR2: SGHTA and FQGTGA. The trim removed 3 bases at V and 7 bases at J, leaving 2 bases unmatched.

The chain is built from TRBV7-9 and TRBJ2-7; D remains ambiguous. The germline V and J ends were trimmed by 5 bases and 3 bases, with 11 bases remaining between them. The CDR3 extends over 13 amino acids. Germline lookup yields CDR1 SEHNR and CDR2 FQNEAQ (reference sequence). This CDR3 reads CASSTDTFYEQYF. The CDR3 DNA sequence: TGTGCCAGCAGCACAGACACCTTCTACGAGCAGTACTTC.

The genes are TRBV3-1 (or the pseudogene TRBV3-2) and TRBJ1-3, with D uncertain. The germline V gene encodes CDR1 LGHDT and CDR2 YNNKEL (reference sequence). V gave up 0 bases and J gave up 1 base, with 7 bases separating them. The CDR3 is 15 residues long. The CDR3 spells CASSQDFVSGNTIYF. Written as DNA, the CDR3 is TGTGCCAGCAGCCAAGACTTCGTATCTGGAAACACCATATATTTT.

The chain is built from TRBV6-5 and TRBJ2-1; perhaps TRBD1 as D (6 bases). CDR1 and CDR2 from the germline V gene are MNHEY and SVGAGI. The CDR3 runs 13 residues. V was pared by 8 bases and J by 6 bases, with 14 bases between. CDR3 loop: CASLVTGPNEQFF. The CDR3, as DNA: TGTGCCAGCCTGGTGACAGGACCCAATGAGCAGTTCTTC.

The V and J genes are TRBV6-2 or TRBV6-3 and TRBJ1-5; D is possibly TRBD1 (6 bases). The length of the CDR3 is 13 residues. Looked up from germline, CDR1 is MNHEY and CDR2 is SVGEGT. The germline V and J ends were trimmed by 5 bases and 3 bases, with 8 bases remaining between them. CDR3 residues: CASSDRTNQPQHF. DNA of the CDR3: TGTGCCAGCAGTGACAGGACCAATCAGCCCCAGCATTTT.

This sequence joins TRBV19 and TRBJ1-6; TRBD1 agrees at 7 bases. CDR1 is LNHDA, CDR2 SQIVND, per germline (reference sequence). V dropped 4 bases and J dropped 6; count of bases not matched to a gene: 9. This CDR3 is built from 16 residues. The CDR3 loop is CASSKRGTAVNSPLHF. In nucleotides, the CDR3 is TGTGCCAGTAGTAAGAGGGGGACAGCCGTTAATTCACCCCTCCACTTT.

J is TRBJ2-5 and V is TRBV7-3; 14 bases are shared with TRBD2. The CDR3 runs 19 residues. V trimming: 1 base; J trimming: 4 bases; junction bases outside the gene matches: 11. CDR1 and CDR2 (germline): SGHTA, FQGTGA. As DNA, the CDR3 is TGTGCCAGCAGCTTAAAACCAGGGACTAGCGGGGGTGAACGAGAGACCCAGTACTTC. Protein product: CASSLKPGTSGGERETQYF.

This chain links TRBV30 with TRBJ2-2, with 8 bases lining up with TRBD1. Germline values: CDR1 GTSNPN, CDR2 SVGIG (reference sequence). The CDR3 runs 14 residues. V trimming: 5 bases; J trimming: 4 bases; junction bases outside the gene matches: 6. The CDR3 DNA reads TGTGCCTGGGGAACAGGGGGAGGCACCGGGGAGCTGTTTTTT. Protein: CAWGTGGGTGELFF.

This clone was seen once. This sequence joins TRBV5-1 and TRBJ2-5, with D possibly matching TRBD1 (5 bases). V lost 0 bases, J lost 2 bases, and 14 bases lay in between. CDR1 and CDR2 (germline): SGHRS, YFSETQ. The CDR3 contains 16 residues. The CDR3 region is CASSLGARQLQETQYF. Written as DNA, the CDR3 is TGCGCCAGCAGCTTGGGAGCCCGACAGCTTCAAGAGACCCAGTACTTC.

This sequence joins TRBV6-5 and TRBJ2-7; 9 nucleotides agree with TRBD1. The J segment lost 5 bases and the V segment lost 6 bases, leaving 5 bases of the junction unmatched. CDR3 length: 13 amino acids. Germline V gene sequence: CDR1 MNHEY, CDR2 SVGAGI. DNA for the CDR3: TGTGCCAGCAGACCCGGACAGGGGAACGAGCAGTACTTC. Translation: CASRPGQGNEQYF.

This clone occurred once. The CDR3 reads CAARSHGGDTEAFF. The DNA of the CDR3 is TGTGCCGCACGGTCACATGGAGGGGACACTGAAGCTTTCTTT. The chain is built from TRBV6-5 and TRBJ1-1, with D tentatively TRBD1 (5 bases). The CDR3 covers 14 residues. V was clipped by 11 bases and J by 3 bases, with 19 bases between them. Looked up from germline, CDR1 is MNHEY and CDR2 is SVGAGI.

The chain has TRBV5-1 and TRBJ1-1; D not certain. The germline CDR1 and CDR2 sequences are SGHRS and YFSETQ. This CDR3 has 13 amino acids. V was trimmed by 5 bases and J by 3 bases, leaving 11 bases between them. CDR3 sequence: CASRWEGDTEAFF. The CDR3 DNA is TGCGCCAGCAGGTGGGAGGGAGACACTGAAGCTTTCTTT.

The DNA of the CDR3 is TGTGCCAGCAGGGACAGGAACTACGAGCAGTACTTC. Its translation: CASRDRNYEQYF. The V gene is TRBV28, the J gene TRBJ2-7; 7 positions agree with TRBD1. CDR3 length: 12 residues. CDR1 and CDR2 from the germline V gene are MDHEN and SYDVKM. The trim removed 6 bases at V and 3 bases at J, leaving 2 bases unmatched.

The chain links TRBV5-1 to TRBJ2-1, with 13 bases matching TRBD2. This CDR3 comprises 16 residues. Germline CDR1 reads SGHRS; CDR2 reads YFSETQ. V trimming: 1 base; J trimming: 5 bases; junction bases outside the gene matches: 3. CDR3 sequence (DNA): TGCGCCAGCAGCTTGAGACTAGCGGGGGGCAACAATGAGCAGTTCTTC. Protein: CASSLRLAGGNNEQFF.